A selection of T cell receptor beta chains follows, all from one sample in a study of T cells in Graves' hyperthyroidism and ophthalmopathy. Using its own MiXCR run on the multiplex PCR reads, TCRdb lists one record per CDR3 protein. This table has some 490,000 distinct CDR3 sequences, under 25% appearing once. Specimen: blood. The receptors shown here come from a woman in her 70s with Graves' ophthalmopathy. Each CDR3 is given with its conserved first and last residue. The order of the fields is clone size, J gene, V gene, D gene, CDR3 protein, CDR3 DNA. The D gene is left open where the match is weak. Size is stated for part of the rows, as once, few or many counts, or as a class when the clone is expanded.

>few|TRBJ2-7|TRBV20-1|.
CSAAYIGVSYEQYF
TGCAGTGCAGCCTACATAGGGGTTTCCTACGAGCAGTACTTC
>many|TRBJ1-1|TRBV24-1|.
CATKGPGMNTEAFF
TGTGCCACCAAAGGGCCGGGGATGAACACTGAAGCTTTCTTT
>.|TRBJ2-5|TRBV20-1|TRBD2
CSARRAGGTETQYF
TGCAGTGCTAGAAGAGCGGGAGGAACGGAGACCCAGTACTTC
>.|TRBJ1-6|TRBV4-1|.
CASSQDSRSSSYNSPLHF
TGCGCCAGCAGCCAAGATTCCCGATCGAGCTCCTATAATTCACCCCTCCACTTT
>many|TRBJ1-5|TRBV6-1|.
CASSEAGRAFQPQHF
TGTGCCAGCAGTGAAGCGGGAAGGGCTTTTCAGCCCCAGCATTTT
>many|TRBJ2-7|TRBV11-2|TRBD1
CASSLVGQGGFDEQYF
TGTGCCAGCAGCTTAGTCGGACAGGGCGGGTTCGACGAGCAGTACTTC
>many|TRBJ2-1|TRBV28|TRBD1
CASSWTGGRYNEQFF
TGTGCCAGCAGCTGGACAGGGGGCCGGTACAATGAGCAGTTCTTC
>few|TRBJ2-1|TRBV3-1|TRBD2
CASSQDRGEGRNEQFF
TGTGCCAGCAGCCAAGATCGGGGGGAGGGCCGCAATGAGCAGTTCTTC
>.|TRBJ2-1|TRBV24-1|TRBD2
CATSDSGLAGGWEQFF
TGTGCCACCAGTGACTCCGGACTAGCGGGAGGGTGGGAGCAGTTCTTC
>few|TRBJ2-1|TRBV20-1|.
CSARGQGGPYNEQFF
TGCAGTGCTAGAGGACAGGGAGGGCCCTACAATGAGCAGTTCTTC
>.|TRBJ1-1|TRBV14|.
CASSQGSVFTEAFF
TGTGCCAGCAGCCAGGGATCGGTCTTCACTGAAGCTTTCTTT
>many|TRBJ2-1|TRBV3-1|TRBD2
CASSQAGGPHNEQFF
TGTGCCAGCAGCCAAGCGGGAGGGCCCCACAATGAGCAGTTCTTC
>few|TRBJ2-7|TRBV6-2/TRBV6-3|TRBD1
CASSYPPGQGHEQYF
TGTGCCAGCAGTTACCCACCGGGACAGGGCCACGAGCAGTACTTC
>many|TRBJ2-1|TRBV6-2/TRBV6-3|.
CASSSALRSSYNEQFF
TGTGCCAGCAGTTCGGCACTTCGCAGCTCCTACAATGAGCAGTTCTTC
>few|TRBJ2-7|TRBV7-3|TRBD2
CASSLGPSGTSEQYF
TGTGCCAGCAGCTTAGGGCCTAGCGGGACTTCGGAGCAGTACTTC
>few|TRBJ2-7|TRBV27|TRBD1
CASRRQGLPYEQYF
TGTGCCAGCAGGAGACAGGGGCTCCCCTACGAGCAGTACTTC
>many|TRBJ2-3|TRBV12-5|TRBD1
CATDAGTGNTDTQYF
TGTGCCACAGACGCCGGGACAGGGAACACAGATACGCAGTATTTT
>.|TRBJ2-3|TRBV4-2|.
CASSFGGKTDTQYF
TGTGCCAGCAGCTTCGGTGGCAAGACAGATACGCAGTATTTT
>.|TRBJ1-2|TRBV5-4|TRBD1
CASSFVDRGDYGYTF
TGTGCCAGCAGCTTCGTTGACAGGGGCGATTATGGCTACACCTTC
>.|TRBJ2-1|TRBV20-1|TRBD2
CSASPRTSGRFDNEQFF
TGCAGTGCTAGCCCCCGGACTAGCGGGAGATTCGACAATGAGCAGTTCTTC
>few|TRBJ2-2|TRBV7-7|TRBD2
CASSLGSGSTGELFF
TGTGCTAGCAGCTTAGGGAGCGGGAGCACCGGGGAGCTGTTTTTT
>few|TRBJ2-2|TRBV30|TRBD2
CAWTGTSGTGHTGELFF
TGTGCCTGGACCGGGACTAGCGGAACGGGACACACCGGGGAGCTGTTTTTT
>few|TRBJ1-1|TRBV20-1|TRBD1
CSAPKGAYTEAFF
TGCAGTGCTCCGAAGGGGGCGTACACTGAAGCTTTCTTT
>few|TRBJ2-7|TRBV7-8|TRBD1
CASSRTGAYYEQYF
TGTGCCAGCAGCCGGACAGGGGCCTACTACGAGCAGTACTTC
>.|TRBJ2-4|TRBV29-1|.
CSVAGSKNIQYF
TGCAGCGTTGCGGGGAGCAAAAACATTCAGTACTTC
>.|TRBJ1-2|TRBV30|.
CAWSVTGRGYTF
TGTGCCTGGAGTGTTACGGGGCGAGGCTACACCTTC
>once|TRBJ2-1|TRBV4-2|.
CASGPPAAGMWQFF
TGTGCCAGCGGTCCCCCGGCGGCCGGGATGTGGCAGTTCTTC
>.|TRBJ1-5|TRBV12-3/TRBV12-4|.
CASSEGGFSNQPQHF
TGTGCCAGCTCCGAAGGGGGTTTCAGCAATCAGCCCCAGCATTTT
>many|TRBJ2-5|TRBV2|TRBD1
CASSWTTGGLYQETQYF
TGTGCCAGCAGTTGGACGACAGGGGGATTGTACCAAGAGACCCAGTACTTC
>many|TRBJ2-1|TRBV5-1|.
CASSLPRDEQFF
TGCGCCAGCAGCTTACCTCGAGATGAGCAGTTCTTC
>many|TRBJ2-1|TRBV7-2|TRBD2
CASSFSGSWDEQFF
TGTGCCAGCAGCTTTAGCGGGAGTTGGGATGAGCAGTTCTTC
>.|TRBJ1-2|TRBV6-1|TRBD1
CASSEGAYGYTF
TGTGCCAGCAGCGAGGGGGCTTATGGCTACACCTTC